Sequencing of this T cell receptor (beta chain) was carried out in a study of tumor-infiltrating lymphocytes in oesophageal squamous cell carcinoma. MiXCR, run by TCRdb on the PCR reads, gives a single entry per CDR3 protein. The sample contains over 10,000 distinct CDR3 sequences, around 50% of which appear only once. Inclusive of both ends, the CDR3 amounts to 8 amino acids. The V gene's germline CDR1 is SGHTA and CDR2 FQGTGA. Comments on this clonotype: The CDR3 does not close with the conserved phenylalanine or tryptophan, likely indicating a read error. The limits of the CDR3 on the DNA are not certain, so only TCRdb's listed CDR3 is given.

The sequence derives from a female donor with esophageal squamous cell carcinoma. This chain joins TRBV7-3 and TRBJ2-5. Sequencing input: esophageal tumor tissue. CDR3 amino acids: CASSLNPN.